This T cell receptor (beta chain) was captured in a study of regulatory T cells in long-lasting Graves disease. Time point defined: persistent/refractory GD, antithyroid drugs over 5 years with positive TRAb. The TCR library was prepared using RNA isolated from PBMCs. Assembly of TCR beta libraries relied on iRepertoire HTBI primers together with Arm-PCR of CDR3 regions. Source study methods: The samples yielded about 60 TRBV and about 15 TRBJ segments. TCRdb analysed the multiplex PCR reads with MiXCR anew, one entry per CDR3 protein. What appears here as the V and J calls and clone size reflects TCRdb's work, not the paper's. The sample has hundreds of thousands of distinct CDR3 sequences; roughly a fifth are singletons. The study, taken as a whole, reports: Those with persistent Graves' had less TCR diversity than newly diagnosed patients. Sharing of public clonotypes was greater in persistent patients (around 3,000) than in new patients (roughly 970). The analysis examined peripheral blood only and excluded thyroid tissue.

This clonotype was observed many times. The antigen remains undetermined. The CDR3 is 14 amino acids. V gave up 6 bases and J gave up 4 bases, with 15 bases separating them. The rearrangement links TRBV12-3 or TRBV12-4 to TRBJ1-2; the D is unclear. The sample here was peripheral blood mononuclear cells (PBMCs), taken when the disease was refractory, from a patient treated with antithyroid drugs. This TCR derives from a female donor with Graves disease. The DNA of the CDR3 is TGTGCCAGCAGGCCAAGTACTGCCGTCTATGGCTACACCTTC. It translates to CASRPSTAVYGYTF.